What follows is one T cell receptor (beta chain) and its context. Its antigen remains undetermined. Base qualities were left out, and no much larger clone turns up one base away. This sample also contains other DNA sequences that code for the same CDR3. Using the deep immunoSEQ assay, TCR CDR3 regions were amplified from genomic DNA by multiplex PCR. For each cell subset, the extracted genomic DNA was distributed evenly across all wells of several immunoSEQ 96-well plates, and each plate served as one replicate. For sorted subsets, each replicate PCR was loaded with roughly 0.2 ug genomic DNA, equivalent to approximately 27,000 T cell genomes. Purified libraries were measured with a Qubit 3.0 fluorometer, size-checked on a Bioanalyzer 2100, and measured again with the KAPA Library Quantification kit. Each immunoSEQ 96-well plate was sequenced on its own single-read 150-cycle Illumina NextSeq 550 flow cell. The original methods were these. Because the immunoSEQ output held only junctional sequences and lacked quality scores, the filtering could not match the filtering applied to full-length reads. Sequences were annotated with PyIR, a Python wrapper for IgBLAST v1.9, and V/J genes and CDR3 were assigned using IMGT germline references. Any read was removed if the V/J assignment was weak (E-value above 1e-6), the CDR3 was missing, or the read contained stop codons, out-of-frame junctions, or ambiguous translated residues. A V3J clonotype was defined by an identical inferred V gene, J gene, and CDR3 amino acid sequence. Percentage overlap between repertoires was computed as shared unique clonotypes divided by the size of the smaller repertoire. Repertoire richness was assessed with RTK rarefaction, the Chao1 estimator, and Recon v2.1 estimates of unobserved clonotypes. OLGA was used to compute generation probabilities for all TCRbeta clonotypes that the gDNA method yielded from a handful of donors. TCRdb obtained this table from immuneACCESS and retained in-frame rearrangements with V and J assigned. These tables miss some clones; where compared with another copy, unresolved V genes account for less than half of the shortfall, and the remainder is unexplained. V, J and clone size are those of that table, while D and trimming were read from the DNA. The sample has more than 400,000 clones on record, 95% to 97% of them singletons. Together, the top ten hold 0.05% to 0.08% of the sample.

The donors were healthy, HIV-negative adults who had no recently reported acute infections or vaccinations. All donors were Caucasian adults living in Nashville, Tennessee, USA. Magnetic negative selection was used to enrich CD4+ T cells, after which naive cells were positively selected on CD45RA and the negative fraction became the memory subset. Blood was collected by leukapheresis, and PBMCs were isolated by Ficoll-Histopaque density gradient centrifugation and then cryopreserved in liquid nitrogen vapor phase. Analytical flow cytometry was used to check the purity and quantity of every magnetically sorted T cell population. Genomic DNA was isolated from every sorted fraction and measured by UV absorbance on a Nanodrop 2000c. This record belongs to a study of shared clonotypes between healthy human individuals (dated by TCRdb to the early 2020s). About the full investigation: The cohort comprised a couple of women and three men aged 18 to 49 years. Different laboratories and diverse techniques were used to prepare libraries and sequence TCR repertoires, to increase sequencing depth and limit assay-specific biases. Between about 0.94 and 8.9 billion PBMCs per donor were obtained by leukapheresis. For each donor, CD4 naive and CD4 memory were each run on three plates, CD8 naive on two plates, and CD8 memory on one plate. The study deeply sequenced blood TCR repertoires of several healthy adults to estimate repertoire size and the extent of clonotype sharing between individuals. The investigation overall reported the following: Naive subsets generally had larger estimated clonotype richness than memory subsets did. Sampling was restricted to blood, and TCR repertoires in tissues likely differ from the TCR repertoires found in blood. Pairwise subsampling led to the expectation that sequencing depth would affect the degree of clonotype sharing among donors. Even with the large sequencing depth, rarefaction of the sorted-subset datasets indicated that sequencing was incomplete. Sharing across several donors was observed for 4.5% to 6.5% of naive CD4, under 4% of naive CD8, roughly 2.3% of memory CD4, and roughly 0.4% of memory CD8 clonotypes. Because the study included only a small number of donors, the genetic and exposure-history diversity represented was limited. Compared with non-shared clonotypes, clonotypes shared by all four sorted-subset donors had higher generation probabilities.

V is clipped by 2 bases and J by 2 bases, and the sequence between their germline boundaries is 4 bases long. The CDR3 sequence holds 12 residues, the cysteine and phenylalanine included. Kept here is only the CDR3 DNA, which spans 36 bases and is read in frame from base 1. According to the germline V gene, CDR1 reads SGHAT and CDR2 reads FQNNGV. Material: naive CD4+ T cells sorted from blood. The meaning of the sample's cell subset or site label: CD45RA+ positively selected. The receptor's source is a young woman in good health. The sequence joins TRBV11-2 to TRBJ2-7, with an unclear D gene assignment. CDR3 protein: CASSLSAYEQYF. The nucleotide sequence is TGTGCCAGCAGCTTATCAGCCTACGAGCAGTACTTC.